The source of this T cell receptor (beta chain) is a study of radiotherapy plus CTLA-4 blockade in lung cancer. Generated by immunoSEQ multiplex PCR, the TCRdb table keeps only in-frame clones and is missing some. The sample records about 76,000 clones, around 81% being singletons. The CDR3 is made up of 17 amino acids. Germline assignment: CDR1 LNHNV and CDR2 YYDKDF (reference sequence). Trimming removed 0 bases at V and 4 bases at J, with 16 bases between. The receptor was derived from a human donor with non-small cell lung cancer whose response to radiotherapy plus ipilimumab could not be evaluated. Some clones in this sample may be carry-over from other donors' samples. The chain recombines TRBV15 with TRBJ2-1, with a tentative D call TRBD2 (7 bases). The source was peripheral blood, collected from a patient treated with radiotherapy plus ipilimumab. The CDR3 nucleotides are TGTGCCACCAGCAGAGATGGAACGGCGGGGGCTTACAATGAGCAGTTCTTC. Its protein product is CATSRDGTAGAYNEQFF.